A single sample gave rise to the 8 T cell receptor beta chains below, sequenced in a study of cytomegalovirus exposure and HLA in healthy donors. Both 60 Vbeta primers and 13 Jbeta primers went into the PCR. Profiling relied on immunoSEQ multiplex PCR, and the TCRdb table lists in-frame clones only, not all of them. The sample includes approximately 200,000 clones, over 60% of them seen just once. The sequenced material came from PBMCs. The receptors come from a man aged 40-50 years in good health and CMV-seronegative.

This clone was observed once. The V and J genes are TRBV7-9 and TRBJ2-5; D is possibly TRBD2 (6 bases). The CDR3 spans 13 residues. Germline CDR1 SEHNR, CDR2 FQNEAQ (reference sequence). V shed 0 bases and J shed 7 bases, with 9 bases lying between them. The CDR3 DNA reads as TGTGCCAGCAGCTTAGCGGGGGAGGTGACCCAGTACTTC. This encodes CASSLAGEVTQYF.

This rearrangement joins TRBV4-1 to TRBJ2-7, with D possibly TRBD1 on 5 matching bases. V lost 4 bases, J lost 2 bases, and 9 bases lay in between. CDR1 and CDR2 (germline): MGHRA, YSYEKL. The CDR3 is 13 amino acids. CDR3 protein: CASSRDSTYEQYF. CDR3 DNA: TGCGCCAGCAGCCGAGACAGTACCTACGAGCAGTACTTC.

The V gene is TRBV7-2, the J gene TRBJ1-2, with D perhaps TRBD1 (5 bases). The germline CDR1 and CDR2 sequences are SGHTA and FQGNSA. CDR3 length: 13 residues. Trimming left V 3 bases short and J 8 bases short, with 13 bases between. This chain's CDR3 is CASSLRQLRGYTF. The CDR3 DNA follows: TGTGCCAGCAGCTTGAGACAGTTGAGGGGCTACACCTTC.

The rearrangement uses TRBV27 and TRBJ2-2; TRBD1 is a possible D gene (5 bases). The CDR3 totals 15 residues. The germline V gene has CDR1 MNHEY and CDR2 SMNVEV (reference sequence). V shed 5 bases and J shed 5 bases, with 15 bases lying between them. Here the CDR3 reads CASSPRQYLTGELFF. CDR3 in DNA: TGTGCCAGCAGTCCTCGACAGTATTTGACCGGGGAGCTGTTTTTT.

The chain joins TRBV2 to TRBJ1-1; D remains ambiguous. V was pared by 8 bases and J by 2 bases, with 15 bases between. The CDR3 runs to 14 residues. Germline lookup yields CDR1 SNHLY and CDR2 FYNNEI. CDR3 DNA: TGTGCCAGCGACCGTGGATGGAGTAACACTGAAGCTTTCTTT. Translating gives CASDRGWSNTEAFF.

V and J are TRBV5-4 and TRBJ2-1; D may be TRBD1 (6 bases). Germline CDR1 reads SGHNT; CDR2 reads YYREEE (reference sequence). The V gene lost 3 bases and the J gene lost 8 bases, with 18 bases spanning the gap. CDR3 size: 15 residues. DNA of the CDR3: TGTGCCAGCAGCTCAACAGTTGGGGGCTGGGATGAGCAGTTCTTC. Translating gives CASSSTVGGWDEQFF.

This clone appeared a single time. J is TRBJ2-7 and V is TRBV6-1, with 10 positions matching TRBD1. The CDR3 is 13 amino acids. Germline loops: CDR1 MNHNS, CDR2 SASEGT. The junction had 3 bases not matched to a gene; V was cut back by 7 bases and J by 3 bases. The CDR3 loop is CASTGDRGYEQYF. The CDR3 DNA reads as TGTGCCAGCACCGGGGACAGGGGCTACGAGCAGTACTTC.

The chain uses TRBV28 and TRBJ2-3, with unresolved D. Germline-derived CDR1 and CDR2 are MDHEN and SYDVKM. The CDR3 is made up of 12 amino acids. V was trimmed by 6 bases and J by 2 bases, leaving 6 bases between them. The CDR3 DNA reads as TGTGCCAGCAGCATCAACACAGATACGCAGTATTTT. It is translated as CASSINTDTQYF.